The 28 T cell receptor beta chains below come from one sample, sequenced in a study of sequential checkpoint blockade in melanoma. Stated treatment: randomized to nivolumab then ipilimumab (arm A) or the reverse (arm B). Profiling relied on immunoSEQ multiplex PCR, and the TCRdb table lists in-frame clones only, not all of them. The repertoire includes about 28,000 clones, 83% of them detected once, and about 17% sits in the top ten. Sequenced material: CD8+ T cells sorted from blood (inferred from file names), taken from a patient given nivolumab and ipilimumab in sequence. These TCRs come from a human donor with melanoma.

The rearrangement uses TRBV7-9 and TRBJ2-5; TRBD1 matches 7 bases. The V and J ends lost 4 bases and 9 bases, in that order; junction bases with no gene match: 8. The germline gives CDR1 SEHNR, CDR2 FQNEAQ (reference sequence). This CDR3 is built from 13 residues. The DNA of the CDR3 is TGTGCCAGCAGCTCGGACAGGTTCGTGGCCCAGTACTTC. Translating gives CASSSDRFVAQYF.

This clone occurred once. Here the CDR3 reads CASSLGLNTDTQYF. CDR3 bases: TGTGCCAGCAGCTTAGGGCTAAACACAGATACGCAGTATTTT. The chain joins TRBV7-3 to TRBJ2-3; no reliable D call. The CDR3 is 14 amino acids. The V end lost 2 bases, the J end lost 2 bases, and 8 bases lay between the germline ends. Germline CDR1 SGHTA, CDR2 FQGTGA.

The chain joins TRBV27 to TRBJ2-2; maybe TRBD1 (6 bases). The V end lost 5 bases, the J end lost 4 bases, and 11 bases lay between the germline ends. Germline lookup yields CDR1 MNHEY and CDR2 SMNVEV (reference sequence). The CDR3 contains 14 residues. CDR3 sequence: CASSLDSATGELFF. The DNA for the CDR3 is TGTGCCAGCAGTCTGGACAGCGCCACCGGGGAGCTGTTTTTT.

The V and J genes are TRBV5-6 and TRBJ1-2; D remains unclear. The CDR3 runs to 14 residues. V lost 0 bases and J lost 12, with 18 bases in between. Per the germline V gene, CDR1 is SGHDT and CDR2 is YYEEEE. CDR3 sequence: CASSLESGIVPHTF. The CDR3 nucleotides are TGTGCCAGCAGCTTGGAGTCGGGAATAGTCCCCCACACCTTC.

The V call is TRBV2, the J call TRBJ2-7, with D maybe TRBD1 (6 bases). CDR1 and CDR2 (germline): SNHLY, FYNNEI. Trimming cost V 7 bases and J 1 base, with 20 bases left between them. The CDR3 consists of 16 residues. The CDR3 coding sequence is TGTGCCAGCAAAGGGTATTCAGGGGATAATTCCTACGAGCAGTACTTC. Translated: CASKGYSGDNSYEQYF.

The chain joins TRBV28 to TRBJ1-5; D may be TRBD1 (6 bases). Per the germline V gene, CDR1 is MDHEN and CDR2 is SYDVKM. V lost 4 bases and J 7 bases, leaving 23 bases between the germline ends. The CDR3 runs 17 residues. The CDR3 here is CASSSRSPTGIRQPQHF. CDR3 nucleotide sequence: TGTGCCAGCAGTTCTCGCTCGCCTACAGGGATTAGGCAGCCCCAGCATTTT.

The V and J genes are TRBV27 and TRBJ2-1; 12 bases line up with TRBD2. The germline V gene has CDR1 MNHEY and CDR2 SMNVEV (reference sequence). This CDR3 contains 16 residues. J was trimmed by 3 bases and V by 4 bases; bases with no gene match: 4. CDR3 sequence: CASSSLAGGLYNEQFF. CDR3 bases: TGTGCCAGCAGTTCCCTAGCGGGAGGGCTCTACAATGAGCAGTTCTTC.

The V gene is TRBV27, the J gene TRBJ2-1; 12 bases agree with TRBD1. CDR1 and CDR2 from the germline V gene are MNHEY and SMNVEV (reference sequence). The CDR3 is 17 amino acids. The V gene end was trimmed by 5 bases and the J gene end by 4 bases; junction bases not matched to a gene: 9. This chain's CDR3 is CASSTPGQGAKYNEQFF. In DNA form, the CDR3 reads TGTGCCAGCAGTACTCCGGGACAGGGGGCGAAGTACAATGAGCAGTTCTTC.

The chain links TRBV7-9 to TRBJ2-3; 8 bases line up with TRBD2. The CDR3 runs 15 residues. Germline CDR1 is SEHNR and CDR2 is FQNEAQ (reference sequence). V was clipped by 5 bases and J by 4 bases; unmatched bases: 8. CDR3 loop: CASSPRTSNADTQYF. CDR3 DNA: TGTGCCAGCAGCCCGAGGACTAGCAACGCAGATACGCAGTATTTT.

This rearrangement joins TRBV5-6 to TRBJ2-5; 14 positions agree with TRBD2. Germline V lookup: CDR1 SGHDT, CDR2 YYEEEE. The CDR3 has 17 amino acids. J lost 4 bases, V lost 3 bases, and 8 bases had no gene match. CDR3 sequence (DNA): TGTGCCAGCAGCTGGGAGACTAGCGGGAGGGCGGGAGAGACCCAGTACTTC. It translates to CASSWETSGRAGETQYF.

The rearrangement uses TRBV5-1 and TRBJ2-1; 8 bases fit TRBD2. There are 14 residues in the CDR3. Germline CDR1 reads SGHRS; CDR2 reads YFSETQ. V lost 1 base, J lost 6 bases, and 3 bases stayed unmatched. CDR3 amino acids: CASSLFGTSNEQFF. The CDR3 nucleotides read TGCGCCAGCAGCTTGTTCGGGACTAGCAATGAGCAGTTCTTC. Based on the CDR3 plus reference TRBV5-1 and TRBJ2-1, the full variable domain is KAGVTQTPRYLIKTRGQQVTLSCSPISGHRSVSWYQQTPGQGLQFLFEYFSETQRNKGNFPGRFSGRQFSNSRSEMNVSTLELGDSALYLCASSLFGTSNEQFFGPGTRLTVL.

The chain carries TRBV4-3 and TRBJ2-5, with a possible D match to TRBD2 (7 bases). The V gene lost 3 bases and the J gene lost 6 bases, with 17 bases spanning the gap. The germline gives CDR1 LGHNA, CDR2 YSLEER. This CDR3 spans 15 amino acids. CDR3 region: CASSQLGGGLQTQYF. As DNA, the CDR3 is TGCGCCAGCAGCCAGCTAGGGGGGGGTTTGCAGACCCAGTACTTC.

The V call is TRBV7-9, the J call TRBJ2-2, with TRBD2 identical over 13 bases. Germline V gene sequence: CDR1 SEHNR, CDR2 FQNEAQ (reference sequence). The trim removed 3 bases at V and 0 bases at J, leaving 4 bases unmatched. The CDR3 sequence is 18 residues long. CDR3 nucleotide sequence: TGTGCCAGCAGCTTCCGGACTAGCGGGGGCCCGAACACCGGGGAGCTGTTTTTT. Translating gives CASSFRTSGGPNTGELFF. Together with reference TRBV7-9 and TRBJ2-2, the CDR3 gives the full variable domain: DTGVSQNPRHKITKRGQNVTFRCDPISEHNRLYWYRQTLGQGPEFLTYFQNEAQLEKSRLLSDRFSAERPKGSFSTLEIQRTEQGDSAMYLCASSFRTSGGPNTGELFFGEGSRLTVL.

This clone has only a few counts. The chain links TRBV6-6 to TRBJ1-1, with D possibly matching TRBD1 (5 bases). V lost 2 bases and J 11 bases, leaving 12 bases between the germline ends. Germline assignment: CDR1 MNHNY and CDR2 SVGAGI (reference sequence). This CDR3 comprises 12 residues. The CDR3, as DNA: TGTGCCAGCAGTTACCCCCCAACAGGCGCTTTCTTT. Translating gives CASSYPPTGAFF.

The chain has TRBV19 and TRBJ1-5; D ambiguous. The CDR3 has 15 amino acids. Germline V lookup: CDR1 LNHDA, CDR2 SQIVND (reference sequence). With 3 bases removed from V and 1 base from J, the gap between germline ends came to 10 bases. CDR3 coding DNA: TGTGCCAGTAGTATTATACGGGAAAGCAATCAGCCCCAGCATTTT. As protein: CASSIIRESNQPQHF.

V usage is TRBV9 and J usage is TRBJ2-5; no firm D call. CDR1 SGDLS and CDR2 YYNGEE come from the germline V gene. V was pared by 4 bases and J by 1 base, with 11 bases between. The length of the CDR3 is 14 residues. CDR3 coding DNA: TGTGCCAGCAGCCCACTCCTAACCCAAGAGACCCAGTACTTC. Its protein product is CASSPLLTQETQYF. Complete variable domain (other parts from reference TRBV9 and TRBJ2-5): DSGVTQTPKHLITATGQRVTLRCSPRSGDLSVYWYQQSLDQGLQFLIQYYNGEERAKGNILERFSAQQFPDLHSELNLSSLELGDSALYFCASSPLLTQETQYFGPGTRLLVL.

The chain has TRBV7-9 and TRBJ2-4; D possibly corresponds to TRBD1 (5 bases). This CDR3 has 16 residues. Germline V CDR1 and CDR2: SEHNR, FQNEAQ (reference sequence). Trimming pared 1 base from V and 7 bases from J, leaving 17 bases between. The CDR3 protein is CASSLGLQETRNIQYF. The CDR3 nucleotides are TGTGCCAGCAGCTTAGGCCTACAGGAAACTCGGAACATTCAGTACTTC.

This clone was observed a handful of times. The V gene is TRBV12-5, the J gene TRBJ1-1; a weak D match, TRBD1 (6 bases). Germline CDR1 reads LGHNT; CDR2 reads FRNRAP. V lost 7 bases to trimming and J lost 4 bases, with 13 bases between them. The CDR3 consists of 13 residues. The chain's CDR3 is CASAPGTTTEAFF. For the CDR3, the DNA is TGTGCTAGTGCCCCCGGGACAACCACTGAAGCTTTCTTT.

For the CDR3, the DNA is TGTGCCAGCAGCGCGGGACAGGGGGCGGGGGGCTACACCTTC. Amino acids: CASSAGQGAGGYTF. The chain is built from TRBV5-6 and TRBJ1-2, with TRBD1 matching 12 bases. V was pared by 4 bases and J by 8 bases, with 6 bases of the junction left unmatched. Germline-derived CDR1 and CDR2 are SGHDT and YYEEEE. CDR3 length: 14 amino acids.

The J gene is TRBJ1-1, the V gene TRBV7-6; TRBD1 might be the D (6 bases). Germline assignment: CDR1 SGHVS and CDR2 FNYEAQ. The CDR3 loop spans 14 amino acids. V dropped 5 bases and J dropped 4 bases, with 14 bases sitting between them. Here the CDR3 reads CASSPGVASTEAFF. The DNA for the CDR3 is TGTGCCAGCAGCCCAGGGGTGGCAAGCACTGAAGCTTTCTTT.

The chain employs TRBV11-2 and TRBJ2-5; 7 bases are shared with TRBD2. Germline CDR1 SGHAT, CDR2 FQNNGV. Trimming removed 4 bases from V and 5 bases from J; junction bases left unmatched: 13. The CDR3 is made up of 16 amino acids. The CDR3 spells CASSSGTTPAIETQYF. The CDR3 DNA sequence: TGTGCCAGCAGCTCTGGGACTACTCCCGCGATTGAGACCCAGTACTTC.

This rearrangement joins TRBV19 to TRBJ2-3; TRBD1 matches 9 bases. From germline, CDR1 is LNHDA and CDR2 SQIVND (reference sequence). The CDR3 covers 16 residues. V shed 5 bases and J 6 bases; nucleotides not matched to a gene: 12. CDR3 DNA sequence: TGTGCCAGTAGTTGGACGGGACAGGGTACGCAGGATACGCAGTATTTT. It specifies CASSWTGQGTQDTQYF.

CDR3 nucleotides: TGTGCCAGCAGCGTAGGGGGGCAGGGCACTGAAGCTTTCTTT. As protein: CASSVGGQGTEAFF. The chain links TRBV9 to TRBJ1-1; tentatively, D is TRBD1 (6 bases). V was clipped by 0 bases and J by 4 bases, with 10 bases between them. From germline, CDR1 is SGDLS and CDR2 YYNGEE. The CDR3 has 14 amino acids. The variable domain in full, completed from reference TRBV9 and TRBJ1-1, reads DSGVTQTPKHLITATGQRVTLRCSPRSGDLSVYWYQQSLDQGLQFLIQYYNGEERAKGNILERFSAQQFPDLHSELNLSSLELGDSALYFCASSVGGQGTEAFFGQGTRLTVV.

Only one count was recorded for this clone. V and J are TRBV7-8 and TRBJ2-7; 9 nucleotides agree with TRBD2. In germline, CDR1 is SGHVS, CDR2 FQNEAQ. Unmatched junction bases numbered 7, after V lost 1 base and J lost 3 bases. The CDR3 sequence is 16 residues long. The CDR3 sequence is CASSLGSAGGFYEQYF. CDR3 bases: TGTGCCAGCAGCTTAGGGTCGGCGGGGGGGTTCTACGAGCAGTACTTC.

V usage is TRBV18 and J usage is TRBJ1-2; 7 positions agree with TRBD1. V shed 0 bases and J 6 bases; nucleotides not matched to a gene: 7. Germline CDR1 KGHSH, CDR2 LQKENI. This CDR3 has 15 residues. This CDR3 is CASSPPEGASDGYTF. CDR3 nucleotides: TGTGCCAGCTCACCACCAGAGGGGGCTTCGGATGGCTACACCTTC.

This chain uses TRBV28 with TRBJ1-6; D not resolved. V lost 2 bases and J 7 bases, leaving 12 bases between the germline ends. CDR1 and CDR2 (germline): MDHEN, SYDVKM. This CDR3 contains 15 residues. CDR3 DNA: TGTGCCAGCAGTTTAAGGCTTCTAGCAAATTCACCCCTCCACTTT. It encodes CASSLRLLANSPLHF. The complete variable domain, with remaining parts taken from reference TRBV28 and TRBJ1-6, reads DVKVTQSSRYLVKRTGEKVFLECVQDMDHENMFWYRQDPGLGLRLIYFSYDVKMKEKGDIPEGYSVSREKKERFSLILESASTNQTSMYLCASSLRLLANSPLHFGNGTRLTVT.

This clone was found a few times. CDR3 region: CASTVVSGGGTEAFF. CDR3 DNA sequence: TGTGCCAGCACCGTTGTCTCTGGGGGCGGCACTGAAGCTTTCTTT. The chain uses TRBV5-4 and TRBJ1-1; possibly TRBD1 for D (6 bases). Germline CDR1 reads SGHNT; CDR2 reads YYREEE (reference sequence). This CDR3 has 15 amino acids. Between the trimmed V and J ends, which lost 6 bases and 4 bases, there was a span of 19 bases.

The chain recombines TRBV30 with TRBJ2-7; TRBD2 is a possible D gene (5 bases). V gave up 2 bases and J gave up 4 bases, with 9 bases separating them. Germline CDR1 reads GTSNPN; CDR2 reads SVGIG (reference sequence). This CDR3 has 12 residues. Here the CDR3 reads CAWSRRGYEQYF. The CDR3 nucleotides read TGTGCCTGGAGTCGACGAGGGTACGAGCAGTACTTC.